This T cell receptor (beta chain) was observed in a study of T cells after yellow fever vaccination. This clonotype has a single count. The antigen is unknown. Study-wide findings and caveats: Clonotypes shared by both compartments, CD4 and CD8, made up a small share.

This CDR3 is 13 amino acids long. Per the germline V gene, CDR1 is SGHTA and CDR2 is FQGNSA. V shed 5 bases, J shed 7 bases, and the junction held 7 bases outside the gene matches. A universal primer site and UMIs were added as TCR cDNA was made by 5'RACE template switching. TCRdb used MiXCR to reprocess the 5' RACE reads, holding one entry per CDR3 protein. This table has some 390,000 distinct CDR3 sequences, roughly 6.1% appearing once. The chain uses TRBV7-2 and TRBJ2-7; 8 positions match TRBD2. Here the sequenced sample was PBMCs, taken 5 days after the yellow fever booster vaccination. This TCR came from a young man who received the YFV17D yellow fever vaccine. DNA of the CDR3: TGTGCCAGCAGCCACAAGCGGGAGAATGAGCAGTACTTC. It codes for CASSHKRENEQYF.